The table lists the clone carrying this T cell receptor (beta chain) with a few counts. The antigen is unknown. Time point described: patch test 1, 2 weeks after DPC sensitization. The treatment was: therapeutic diphenylcyclopropenone sensitization with weekly scalp DPC. The CDR3 covers 12 residues. The ends were cut back, 1 base at V and 13 bases at J, with 13 bases in the middle. CDR1 is LGHDT, CDR2 YNNKEL, per germline (reference sequence). This specimen comes from a study of human T cells and chemical hapten exposure. Study results and caveats: Counts of expanded TCRs at PT1 were positively correlated with patch test score.

TCRdb fed the RACE reads into MiXCR, producing one record per CDR3 protein. This sample has 150,000 to 200,000 distinct CDR3 sequences, with approximately 20% found just once. The chain employs TRBV3-1 and TRBJ2-5; the D gene is possibly TRBD2 (5 bases). Material: whole blood, obtained in connection with sensitization to the hapten diphenylcyclopropenone (DPC). The TCR comes from a woman in her 50s with alopecia areata. Some clones in this sample may be carry-over from other donors' samples. CDR3 coding DNA: TGTGCCAGCAGCCAAGCCCTAGCTCCCCCGTACTTC. Its protein product is CASSQALAPPYF.